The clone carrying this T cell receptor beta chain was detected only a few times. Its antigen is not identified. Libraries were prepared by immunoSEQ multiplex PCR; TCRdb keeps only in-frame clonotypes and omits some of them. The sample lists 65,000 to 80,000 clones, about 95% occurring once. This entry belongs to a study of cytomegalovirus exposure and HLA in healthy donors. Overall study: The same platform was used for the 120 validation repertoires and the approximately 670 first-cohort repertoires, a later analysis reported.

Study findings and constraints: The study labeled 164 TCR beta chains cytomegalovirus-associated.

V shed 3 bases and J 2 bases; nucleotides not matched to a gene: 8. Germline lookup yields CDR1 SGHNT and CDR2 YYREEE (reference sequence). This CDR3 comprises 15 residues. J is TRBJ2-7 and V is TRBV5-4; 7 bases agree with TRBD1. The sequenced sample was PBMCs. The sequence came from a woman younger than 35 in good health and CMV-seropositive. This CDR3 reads CASSSGQSTTYEQYF. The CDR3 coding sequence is TGTGCCAGCAGCTCGGGACAGAGCACTACCTACGAGCAGTACTTC.